This T cell receptor beta chain is drawn from a study of molecular identifiers for immune sequencing clone quantification. TCRdb used MiXCR to reprocess the PCR reads, holding one entry per CDR3 protein. Of about 320,000 distinct CDR3 sequences listed, 20% to 25% are singletons. CDR1 and CDR2 (germline): DFQATT, SNEGSKA (reference sequence). CDR3 length: 13 amino acids. V lost 6 bases, J lost 6 bases, and 5 bases stayed unmatched. The sample holds many counts of this clonotype. The authors sorted naive CD8 T cells as CD8+CD4-CCR7+CD45RA+. V usage is TRBV20-1 and J usage is TRBJ2-2; TRBD2 agrees at 9 bases. Sequenced input: naive CD8+ T cells from blood, with Jurkat cell RNA spiked in. Subset given: FACS-sorted CD8+CD4-CCR7+CD45RA+ naive T cells. This sequence was found in a human donor in good health. Some libraries in this study had Jurkat cell RNA spiked in. Here the CDR3 DNA reads TGCAGTGCCTTAGCGGGAGTTGCCGGGGAGCTGTTTTTT. This gives the protein CSALAGVAGELFF.